A single sample is the source of the 24 T cell receptor beta chains below, sequenced in a study of T cell responses to AZD1222 COVID-19 vaccine. Sequencing used immunoSEQ multiplex PCR; TCRdb keeps in-frame clones, though not all of them. This sample has 140,000 to 150,000 clones, with about 89% found just once. Sequences were derived from peripheral blood, sampled 28 days after the second dose of the MenACWY control vaccine. The receptor set was obtained from an adult who received the MenACWY meningococcal vaccine as a control.

The chain joins TRBV12-5 to TRBJ2-5; 7 bases match TRBD1. Germline CDR1 is LGHNT and CDR2 is FRNRAP. V shed 4 bases and J 1 base; nucleotides not matched to a gene: 6. This CDR3 region has 15 residues. CDR3 amino acids: CASGSDREIQETQYF. In nucleotides, the CDR3 is TGTGCTAGTGGTTCCGACAGGGAGATCCAAGAGACCCAGTACTTC.

V and J are TRBV7-2 and TRBJ2-7; D assignment may be TRBD1 or TRBD2 (6 bases each). Trimming stripped 3 bases from V and 7 bases from J, with 19 bases between. CDR3 size: 15 residues. CDR1 is SGHTA and CDR2 is FQGNSA in the germline V gene. CDR3 amino acids: CASSFGGPTADEQYF. In DNA form, the CDR3 reads TGTGCCAGCAGCTTCGGGGGCCCTACCGCGGATGAGCAGTACTTC.

The chain recombines TRBV6-5 with TRBJ2-7; D gene uncertain. Per germline, CDR1 MNHEY and CDR2 SVGAGI. Trimming removed 0 bases from V and 4 bases from J, with 16 bases in between. This CDR3 contains 16 residues. As DNA, the CDR3 is TGTGCCAGCAGTTACTCGATAGGGTTAGGGTGGTACGAGCAGTACTTC. This translates into CASSYSIGLGWYEQYF.

The chain links TRBV7-2 to TRBJ2-7; 8 bases agree with TRBD1. Germline V gene sequence: CDR1 SGHTA, CDR2 FQGNSA. This CDR3 region has 14 residues. After removal of 2 bases from V and 6 bases from J, the junction contained 6 bases not matched to a gene. The CDR3 sequence is CASSLQGARLEQYF. CDR3 DNA: TGTGCCAGCAGCTTACAGGGGGCGCGTCTCGAGCAGTACTTC.

The V gene is TRBV7-2, the J gene TRBJ1-2; 10 bases map to TRBD1. CDR3 length equals 15 residues. The germline V gene encodes CDR1 SGHTA and CDR2 FQGNSA. J was trimmed by 4 bases and V by 1 base; bases with no gene match: 3. CDR3 residues: CASSLGTGGAYGYTF. The CDR3 nucleotides read TGTGCCAGCAGCTTAGGGACAGGGGGAGCCTATGGCTACACCTTC.

The chain uses TRBV29-1 and TRBJ2-3; a possible D gene is TRBD1 (6 bases). CDR1 and CDR2 from the germline V gene are SQVTM and ANQGSEA. This CDR3 region has 13 residues. Trimming pared 7 bases from V and 4 bases from J, leaving 15 bases between. CDR3: CSATGSAADTQYF. The CDR3 DNA sequence: TGCAGCGCGACAGGATCGGCGGCAGATACGCAGTATTTT.

This rearrangement joins TRBV19 to TRBJ2-3, with 10 bases aligning to TRBD1. CDR1 and CDR2 from the germline V gene are LNHDA and SQIVND (reference sequence). This CDR3 spans 15 amino acids. J lost 4 bases, V lost 7 bases, and 8 bases had no gene match. The CDR3 region is CASTGGTGVSDTQYF. Here the CDR3 DNA reads TGTGCCAGTACCGGAGGGACAGGGGTCTCAGATACGCAGTATTTT.

The chain recombines TRBV6-1 with TRBJ1-5; 8 nucleotides align to TRBD1. Germline lookup yields CDR1 MNHNS and CDR2 SASEGT. CDR3 size: 16 residues. V trimming: 4 bases; J trimming: 5 bases; junction bases outside the gene matches: 10. This CDR3 is CASSAVVAGGHQPQHF. CDR3 bases: TGTGCCAGCAGTGCAGTCGTGGCAGGGGGCCATCAGCCCCAGCATTTT.

J is TRBJ2-7 and V is TRBV28; D is undetermined. Germline-derived CDR1 and CDR2 are MDHEN and SYDVKM. Trimming removed 3 bases from V and 2 bases from J, with 8 bases in between. This CDR3 is built from 13 residues. In nucleotides, the CDR3 is TGTGCCAGCAGTTTCGGCAGTGCCTACGAGCAGTACTTC. Its protein product is CASSFGSAYEQYF.

V is TRBV18 and J is TRBJ2-1; 16 bases are shared with TRBD2. Germline CDR1 and CDR2: KGHSH and LQKENI. V gave up 6 bases and J gave up 8 bases; unmatched junction bases: 10. CDR3 length equals 17 residues. CDR3 bases: TGTGCCAGCTCTCGCGCCGGGACTAGCGGGGGGGCTCATGAGCAGTTCTTC. It yields the protein CASSRAGTSGGAHEQFF.

This rearrangement joins TRBV19 to TRBJ1-5, with 8 bases aligning to TRBD1. Trimming removed 4 bases from V and 9 bases from J; junction bases left unmatched: 11. The germline V gene has CDR1 LNHDA and CDR2 SQIVND (reference sequence). CDR3 length: 15 amino acids. DNA of the CDR3: TGTGCCAGTAGTAGCGGACAGGGCGCCGATTCGCCCCAGCATTTT. As protein: CASSSGQGADSPQHF.

The V gene is TRBV10-3, the J gene TRBJ2-7; 11 positions match TRBD1. There are 16 residues in the CDR3. The trim removed 6 bases at V and 5 bases at J, leaving 12 bases unmatched. The germline gives CDR1 ENHRY, CDR2 SYGVKD. The CDR3 region has the DNA TGTGCCATCAGGGCGACTGGACAGGGGGCTAGAGACGAGCAGTACTTC. Amino acid sequence: CAIRATGQGARDEQYF.

The chain has TRBV6-5 and TRBJ2-1; no definite D call. The CDR3 totals 11 residues. V gave up 5 bases and J gave up 8 bases, with 7 bases separating them. Germline CDR1 MNHEY, CDR2 SVGAGI. This CDR3 reads CASSTEYEQFF. CDR3 coding DNA: TGTGCCAGCAGTACTGAATATGAGCAGTTCTTC.

The chain combines TRBV7-3 with TRBJ2-1; 13 bases line up with TRBD2. Germline V gene data show CDR1 as SGHTA and CDR2 as FQGTGA. The V gene end was trimmed by 5 bases and the J gene end by 9 bases; junction bases not matched to a gene: 7. The CDR3 runs 15 residues. In nucleotides, the CDR3 is TGTGCCAGCAGCACAGGACTAGCGGGAGTCTTTGAGCAGTTCTTC. The encoded protein is CASSTGLAGVFEQFF.

CDR3 amino acids: CASSSPDRGPGGNQPQHF. The CDR3 coding sequence is TGTGCCAGCAGTTCCCCGGACAGGGGGCCAGGTGGCAATCAGCCCCAGCATTTT. The V gene is TRBV28, the J gene TRBJ1-5; 11 bases map to TRBD1. The CDR3 spans 18 residues. V was pared by 4 bases and J by 2 bases, with 10 bases of the junction left unmatched. Per the germline V gene, CDR1 is MDHEN and CDR2 is SYDVKM.

The chain employs TRBV9 and TRBJ2-7; 9 nucleotides align to TRBD1. The CDR3 has 15 residues. V lost 3 bases, J lost 6 bases, and 10 bases stayed unmatched. Germline CDR1 and CDR2: SGDLS and YYNGEE. This CDR3 reads CASSAGGTGLSEQYF. As DNA, the CDR3 is TGTGCCAGCAGCGCCGGGGGGACAGGGTTATCCGAGCAGTACTTC. Combining the CDR3 with reference TRBV9 and TRBJ2-7 gives the whole variable domain DSGVTQTPKHLITATGQRVTLRCSPRSGDLSVYWYQQSLDQGLQFLIQYYNGEERAKGNILERFSAQQFPDLHSELNLSSLELGDSALYFCASSAGGTGLSEQYFGPGTRLTVT.

The chain recombines TRBV7-3 with TRBJ2-3; D perhaps matches TRBD1 (8 bases). The CDR3 runs 15 residues. Trimming left V 5 bases short and J 3 bases short, with 15 bases between. The germline CDR1 and CDR2 sequences are SGHTA and FQGTGA. The CDR3 DNA sequence: TGTGCCAGCAGCCCACAGGGGGGACTAACAGATACGCAGTATTTT. It specifies CASSPQGGLTDTQYF. Complete variable domain (other parts from reference TRBV7-3 and TRBJ2-3): GAGVSQTPSNKVTEKGKYVELRCDPISGHTALYWYRQSLGQGPEFLIYFQGTGAADDSGLPNDRFFAVRPEGSVSTLKIQRTERGDSAVYLCASSPQGGLTDTQYFGPGTRLTVL.

The J gene is TRBJ1-5, the V gene TRBV28; 9 nucleotides align to TRBD1. This CDR3 contains 14 residues. Germline CDR1 is MDHEN and CDR2 is SYDVKM. Trimming removed 5 bases from V and 6 bases from J; junction bases left unmatched: 5. The CDR3 DNA reads as TGTGCCAGCAGTAGTCCACAGGGGGCTCAGCCCCAGCATTTT. Its translation is CASSSPQGAQPQHF.

The CDR3 spells CSVEDPGQRGELFF. The CDR3 coding sequence is TGCAGCGTTGAAGATCCTGGACAGAGGGGTGAACTGTTTTTT. The V and J genes are TRBV29-1 and TRBJ1-4; tentatively, D is TRBD1 (6 bases). This CDR3 has 14 residues. V lost 0 bases and J 12 bases, leaving 17 bases between the germline ends. Germline V CDR1 and CDR2: SQVTM, ANQGSEA.

V usage is TRBV28 and J usage is TRBJ1-1; D perhaps matches TRBD1 (5 bases). CDR1 is MDHEN, CDR2 SYDVKM, per germline. This CDR3 region has 16 residues. Trimming cost V 6 bases and J 7 bases, with 24 bases left between them. The CDR3 sequence is CASSPSALLGRGEAFF. Written as DNA, the CDR3 is TGTGCCAGCAGCCCATCCGCCCTACTTGGAAGGGGTGAAGCTTTCTTT.

This chain connects TRBV2 to TRBJ2-7, with D unclear. This CDR3 region has 12 residues. Looked up from germline, CDR1 is SNHLY and CDR2 is FYNNEI. Trimming left V 5 bases short and J 2 bases short, with 7 bases between. CDR3 bases: TGTGCCAGCAGTTTGATCCCCTACGAGCAGTACTTC. Translated, it gives CASSLIPYEQYF. Together with reference TRBV2 and TRBJ2-7, the CDR3 gives the full variable domain: EPEVTQTPSHQVTQMGQEVILRCVPISNHLYFYWYRQILGQKVEFLVSFYNNEISEKSEIFDDQFSVERPDGSNFTLKIRSTKLEDSAMYFCASSLIPYEQYFGPGTRLTVT.

This chain uses TRBV28 with TRBJ1-5; D is uncertain. Trimming removed 5 bases at V and 0 bases at J, with 5 bases between. The CDR3 contains 13 residues. Per the germline V gene, CDR1 is MDHEN and CDR2 is SYDVKM. CDR3 region: CASSPNSNQPQHF. The CDR3 coding sequence is TGTGCCAGCAGTCCGAATAGCAATCAGCCCCAGCATTTT.

The rearrangement uses TRBV28 and TRBJ2-2, with 9 bases that match TRBD1. The CDR3 contains 14 residues. V was clipped by 8 bases and J by 7 bases; unmatched bases: 8. From germline, CDR1 is MDHEN and CDR2 SYDVKM. The CDR3 is CASALTGGGGELFF. In nucleotides, the CDR3 is TGTGCCAGCGCTTTGACAGGGGGAGGCGGGGAGCTGTTTTTT.

The rearrangement uses TRBV7-8 and TRBJ2-1; possible D gene TRBD2, 8 bases. Trimming shortened V by 1 base and J by 1 base, and 14 bases separated the two germline ends. The CDR3 contains 17 residues. Germline CDR1 reads SGHVS; CDR2 reads FQNEAQ. The CDR3 reads CASSLEGASGSYNEQFF. The CDR3 bases are TGTGCCAGCAGCTTAGAGGGGGCTAGCGGGTCCTACAATGAGCAGTTCTTC.